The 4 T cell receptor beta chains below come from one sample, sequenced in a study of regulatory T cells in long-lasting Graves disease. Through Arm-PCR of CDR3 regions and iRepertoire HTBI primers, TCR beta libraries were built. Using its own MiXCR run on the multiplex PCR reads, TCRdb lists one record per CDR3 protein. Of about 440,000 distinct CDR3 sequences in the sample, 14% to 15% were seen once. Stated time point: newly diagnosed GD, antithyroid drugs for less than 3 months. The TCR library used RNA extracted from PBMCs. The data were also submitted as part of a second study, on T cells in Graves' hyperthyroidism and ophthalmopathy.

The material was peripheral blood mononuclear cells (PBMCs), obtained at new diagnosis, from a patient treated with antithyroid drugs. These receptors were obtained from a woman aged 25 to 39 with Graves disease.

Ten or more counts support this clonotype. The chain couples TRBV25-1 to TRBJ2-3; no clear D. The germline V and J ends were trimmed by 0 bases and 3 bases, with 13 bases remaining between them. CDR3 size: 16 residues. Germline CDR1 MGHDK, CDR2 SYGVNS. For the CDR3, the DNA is TGTGCCAGCAGTGAATATGGCAGGTTAATTACAGATACGCAGTATTTT. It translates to CASSEYGRLITDTQYF.

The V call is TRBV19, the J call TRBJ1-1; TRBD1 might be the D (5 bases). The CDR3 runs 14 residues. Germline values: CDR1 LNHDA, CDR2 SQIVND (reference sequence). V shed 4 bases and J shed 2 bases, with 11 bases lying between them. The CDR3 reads CASSTRQLNTEAFF. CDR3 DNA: TGTGCCAGTAGTACCCGACAGCTCAACACTGAAGCTTTCTTT.

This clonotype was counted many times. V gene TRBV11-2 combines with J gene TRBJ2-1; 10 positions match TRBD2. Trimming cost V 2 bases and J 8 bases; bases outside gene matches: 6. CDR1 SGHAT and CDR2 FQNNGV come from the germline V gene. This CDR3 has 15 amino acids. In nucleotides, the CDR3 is TGTGCCAGCAGCTTACCTAGCGGGAGTTTCGATGAGCAGTTCTTC. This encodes CASSLPSGSFDEQFF.

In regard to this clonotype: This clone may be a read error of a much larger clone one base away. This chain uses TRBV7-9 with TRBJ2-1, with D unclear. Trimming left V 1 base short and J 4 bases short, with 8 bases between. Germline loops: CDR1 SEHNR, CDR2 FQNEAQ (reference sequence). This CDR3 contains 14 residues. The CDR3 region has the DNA TGTGCCAGCAGCTTAGACGACGGTTACAATGAGCAGTTCTTC. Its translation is CASSLDDGYNEQFF.